This section outlines one T cell receptor beta chain sequence together with its context. The CDR3 is made up of 15 amino acids. From germline, CDR1 is SQVTM and CDR2 ANQGSEA. J lost 1 base, V lost 6 bases, and 5 bases had no gene match. This entry comes from a study of blood T cell repertoires in COVID-19. In the study overall: PBMCs, B-cell-depleted T cells, or T cells were the source of the cDNA or gDNA that made up the material.

Per the original data handling: Quantification of nucleated cells was approximated via reference gene primer amplification. Libraries were prepared by immunoSEQ multiplex PCR; TCRdb keeps only in-frame clonotypes and omits some of them. That table gives V, J and clone size, and the DNA gave D and trimming. The data hold about 80,000 clones, with roughly 80% observed a single time. Source material: peripheral blood. The V gene is TRBV29-1, the J gene TRBJ1-4, with 10 nucleotides matching TRBD1. The receptor was isolated from a woman aged 65 to 85 with acute or convalescent COVID-19. CDR3 amino acids: CSVLTGGITNEKLFF. The DNA of the CDR3 is TGCAGCGTCCTGACAGGGGGCATAACTAATGAAAAACTGTTTTTT.